The 29 T cell receptor beta chains below all came from one sample that was sequenced in a study of blood T cell repertoires in COVID-19. TCRdb's table, derived via immunoSEQ multiplex PCR, lists solely in-frame clones and lacks some. Among 250,000 or so clones listed, around four fifths were seen once. The sample taken for sequencing was peripheral blood. The source is a woman aged 60 to 75 with active or convalescent COVID-19.

The chain links TRBV13 to TRBJ2-2; TRBD1 matches at 8 bases. This CDR3 has 16 residues. The ends lost 0 bases at V and 4 bases at J; junction bases unmatched: 4. Germline-derived CDR1 and CDR2 are PRHDT and FYEKMQ (reference sequence). CDR3 region: CASSLGPGGSTGELFF. CDR3 in DNA: TGTGCCAGCAGCTTAGGACCAGGGGGCAGCACCGGGGAGCTGTTTTTT.

The chain links TRBV7-9 to TRBJ1-1; no clear D. Germline CDR1 is SEHNR and CDR2 is FQNEAQ (reference sequence). The length of the CDR3 is 13 residues. V dropped 7 bases and J dropped 6 bases, with 15 bases sitting between them. CDR3 region: CASILTSGSEAFF. The CDR3, as DNA: TGTGCCAGCATCCTGACAAGTGGGTCTGAAGCTTTCTTT.

The chain links TRBV7-3 to TRBJ1-5; no clear D gene. The CDR3 spans 15 residues. V lost 1 base to trimming and J lost 9 bases, with 16 bases between them. CDR1 and CDR2 (germline): SGHTA, FQGTGA. The CDR3 spells CASSLILGQLAPQHF. The CDR3 DNA is TGTGCCAGCAGCTTAATCCTAGGGCAGCTAGCGCCCCAGCATTTT. The full variable domain, completed using reference TRBV7-3 and TRBJ1-5, is GAGVSQTPSNKVTEKGKYVELRCDPISGHTALYWYRQSLGQGPEFLIYFQGTGAADDSGLPNDRFFAVRPEGSVSTLKIQRTERGDSAVYLCASSLILGQLAPQHFGDGTRLSIL.

V gene TRBV10-2 combines with J gene TRBJ1-2, with a weak D call TRBD1 (6 bases). Trimming shortened V by 4 bases and J by 8 bases, and 11 bases separated the two germline ends. CDR1 WSHSY and CDR2 SAAADI come from the germline V gene. The CDR3 is 12 residues long. The CDR3 bases are TGCGCCAGCAGTGTAGGGGGAGTAGGCTACACCTTC. This gives the protein CASSVGGVGYTF.

J is TRBJ1-5 and V is TRBV4-1; unclear D gene. Trimming removed 0 bases at V and 3 bases at J, with 12 bases between. The CDR3 totals 16 residues. CDR1 and CDR2 (germline): MGHRA, YSYEKL. The CDR3 here is CASSQDLSLNNQPQHF. CDR3 in DNA: TGCGCCAGCAGCCAAGATTTGAGTTTAAACAATCAGCCCCAGCATTTT.

The J gene is TRBJ2-3, the V gene TRBV7-6, with no clear D. The CDR3 is made up of 12 amino acids. CDR1 and CDR2 (germline): SGHVS, FNYEAQ. Trimming left V 2 bases short and J 5 bases short, with 5 bases between. In DNA, the CDR3 is TGTGCCAGCAGCTTATCAGGAGATACGCAGTATTTT. Its protein product is CASSLSGDTQYF.

V and J are TRBV5-5 and TRBJ1-5; D is unclear. The CDR3 has 14 amino acids. The V gene's germline CDR1 is SGHKS and CDR2 YYEKEE (reference sequence). The ends were cut back, 1 base at V and 5 bases at J, with 10 bases in the middle. The DNA for the CDR3 is TGTGCCAGCAGCTTGTCCGTTGAGTATCAGCCCCAGCATTTT. As protein: CASSLSVEYQPQHF.

This chain connects TRBV6-5 to TRBJ2-3; 7 bases map to TRBD2. Trimming took 10 bases from V and 4 from J; bases not matched to a gene: 14. This CDR3 region has 15 residues. The germline V gene has CDR1 MNHEY and CDR2 SVGAGI. CDR3 residues: CATSDFGRYADTQYF. Here the CDR3 DNA reads TGTGCCACCAGCGATTTCGGGAGGTACGCAGATACGCAGTATTTT.

The chain has TRBV5-1 and TRBJ1-2, with no clear D. Trimming left V 0 bases short and J 5 bases short, with 11 bases between. Germline V gives CDR1 SGHRS, CDR2 YFSETQ. This CDR3 spans 14 amino acids. CDR3 amino acids: CASSLDSGGYGYTF. DNA for the CDR3: TGCGCCAGCAGCTTGGATTCAGGAGGGTATGGCTACACCTTC.

In DNA form, the CDR3 reads TGTGCCAGTAGTAAGGGGCCCTATAGCAATCAGCCCCAGCATTTT. It yields the protein CASSKGPYSNQPQHF. The chain recombines TRBV19 with TRBJ1-5; D may be TRBD1 (5 bases). This CDR3 has 15 residues. Germline CDR1 LNHDA, CDR2 SQIVND (reference sequence). Trimming cost V 4 bases and J 0 bases, with 10 bases left between them.

V gene TRBV7-2 combines with J gene TRBJ2-1, with D possibly matching TRBD2 (6 bases). This CDR3 region has 14 residues. Between the trimmed V and J ends, which lost 3 bases and 2 bases, there was a span of 8 bases. Germline V gene lookup returns CDR1 SGHTA and CDR2 FQGNSA. CDR3 in amino acids: CASSFRTTYNEQFF. DNA of the CDR3: TGTGCCAGCAGCTTCAGGACTACCTACAATGAGCAGTTCTTC.

The V and J genes are TRBV5-1 and TRBJ1-1, with TRBD1 as a possible D gene (6 bases). Looked up from germline, CDR1 is SGHRS and CDR2 is YFSETQ. The CDR3 covers 15 residues. Trimming pared 4 bases from V and 4 bases from J, leaving 17 bases between. The chain's CDR3 is CASSSSGGLGTEAFF. CDR3 in DNA: TGCGCCAGCAGCAGTTCGGGGGGCTTGGGCACTGAAGCTTTCTTT.

The rearrangement links TRBV28 to TRBJ1-4; 7 bases match TRBD1. Trimming cost V 6 bases and J 4 bases; bases outside gene matches: 11. The CDR3 loop spans 16 amino acids. Germline CDR1 is MDHEN and CDR2 is SYDVKM. DNA for the CDR3: TGTGCCAGCAGCTCTGGAACAGGGGTTGTTAATGAAAAACTGTTTTTT. It codes for CASSSGTGVVNEKLFF.

The chain has TRBV3-1 (or the pseudogene TRBV3-2) and TRBJ1-5; tentatively, D is TRBD1 (5 bases). Trimming took off 4 bases at V and 4 bases at J, with 8 bases between the two ends. Per the germline V gene, CDR1 is LGHDT and CDR2 is YNNKEL (reference sequence). This CDR3 spans 13 amino acids. The chain's CDR3 is CASSPGTNQPQHF. CDR3 DNA: TGTGCCAGCAGCCCCGGGACTAATCAGCCCCAGCATTTT.

This sequence joins TRBV5-1 and TRBJ1-4, with 8 bases that match TRBD1. The germline V gene has CDR1 SGHRS and CDR2 YFSETQ. V lost 0 bases to trimming and J lost 5 bases; unmatched junction nucleotides: 6. The CDR3 runs to 16 residues. The CDR3 coding sequence is TGCGCCAGCAGCTTGGACACAGGGGGTTCAAATGAAAAACTGTTTTTT. This codes for CASSLDTGGSNEKLFF.

This clone was seen once. The chain links TRBV5-1 to TRBJ1-4, with TRBD1 matching 7 bases. V shed 3 bases and J 7 bases; nucleotides not matched to a gene: 9. CDR1 is SGHRS and CDR2 is YFSETQ in the germline V gene. The CDR3 totals 15 residues. The CDR3 sequence: CASSYNNDRAEKLFF. Here the CDR3 DNA reads TGCGCCAGCAGCTATAACAATGACAGGGCTGAAAAACTGTTTTTT.

The chain is built from TRBV18 and TRBJ2-1; no reliable D call. Germline CDR1 is KGHSH and CDR2 is LQKENI. Trimming took off 2 bases at V and 1 base at J, with 6 bases between the two ends. The CDR3 has 14 amino acids. CDR3 DNA sequence: TGTGCCAGCTCACCAGAGAGTTCCTACAATGAGCAGTTCTTC. It codes for CASSPESSYNEQFF.

The rearrangement joins TRBV10-1 to TRBJ2-7; the D gene is possibly TRBD2 (6 bases). Germline assignment: CDR1 WNHNN and CDR2 SYGVQD (reference sequence). V was pared by 6 bases and J by 6 bases, with 15 bases between. The CDR3 runs 13 residues. DNA of the CDR3: TGCGCCAGCAGCCCACGGGCCGGGGGCGAGCAGTACGTC. It encodes CASSPRAGGEQYV.

The chain joins TRBV29-1 to TRBJ1-2; TRBD1 might be the D (5 bases). The CDR3 extends over 13 amino acids. Germline loops: CDR1 SQVTM, CDR2 ANQGSEA. Trimming cost V 3 bases and J 8 bases, with 16 bases left between them. CDR3 nucleotides: TGCAGCGTTGATGGGGCAATTGGTGGCGGCTACACCTTC. Encoded protein: CSVDGAIGGGYTF.

The chain combines TRBV15 with TRBJ2-5; no definite D call. The CDR3 covers 15 residues. V was shortened by 0 bases and J by 7 bases, with 15 bases between the two germline ends. CDR1 is LNHNV, CDR2 YYDKDF, per germline (reference sequence). The CDR3 spells CATSRDVAGLRTQYF. The CDR3 nucleotides read TGTGCCACCAGCAGAGATGTAGCTGGGTTACGGACCCAGTACTTC.

The chain employs TRBV7-2 and TRBJ2-2; tentative D call: TRBD2 (6 bases). There are 16 residues in the CDR3. Germline lookup yields CDR1 SGHTA and CDR2 FQGNSA. V lost 6 bases and J 4 bases, leaving 18 bases between the germline ends. The CDR3 DNA reads TGTGCCAGCAGTAGTACAGGCCCCGGGGGCACCGGGGAGCTGTTTTTT. Translated: CASSSTGPGGTGELFF.

The rearrangement uses TRBV19 and TRBJ1-3, with D tentatively TRBD1 (6 bases). Germline V gene sequence: CDR1 LNHDA, CDR2 SQIVND (reference sequence). Trimming removed 6 bases at V and 8 bases at J, with 11 bases between. This CDR3 has 12 amino acids. CDR3 bases: TGTGCCAGTAGAGGCAGGGGAGACACCATATATTTT. Translating it yields CASRGRGDTIYF.

The V call is TRBV11-3, the J call TRBJ2-7; TRBD2 matches at 7 bases. V gave up 0 bases and J gave up 2 bases; unmatched junction bases: 7. This CDR3 contains 16 residues. The germline gives CDR1 SGHNT, CDR2 YENEEA. The CDR3 bases are TGTGCCAGCAGCTTAGATTGGACGGGGGGTCCCTACGAGCAGTACTTC. This translates into CASSLDWTGGPYEQYF.

The J gene is TRBJ2-7, the V gene TRBV5-6, with 9 bases aligning to TRBD2. Germline V gives CDR1 SGHDT, CDR2 YYEEEE. This CDR3 has 16 amino acids. The junction had 13 bases not matched to a gene; V was cut back by 4 bases and J by 5 bases. The CDR3 DNA reads as TGTGCCAGCAGCCAAAGATATAGCGGGAGCGTCCACGAGCAGTACTTC. This gives the protein CASSQRYSGSVHEQYF.

The DNA for the CDR3 is TGTGCCAGCAGCGAGGACTTTCCTCTGGACGAGCAGTACGTC. It is translated as CASSEDFPLDEQYV. V is TRBV21-1 and J is TRBJ2-7; whether TRBD2, the table's D call, matches the DNA was not checked. TRBV21-1 is a listed pseudogene. There are 14 residues in the CDR3.

This chain joins TRBV5-1 and TRBJ2-1; TRBD1 might be the D (6 bases). Germline V lookup: CDR1 SGHRS, CDR2 YFSETQ. This CDR3 has 17 amino acids. V was cut by 1 base and J by 0 bases, with 14 bases left in between. CDR3 nucleotides: TGCGCCAGCAGCTTGAGGACAGCCTCGAGCTCCTACAATGAGCAGTTCTTC. This sequence encodes CASSLRTASSSYNEQFF.

In its sample, this clone was seen a few times. CDR3 coding DNA: TGTGCCAGCAGCACCCCGACAGGAGTAAATGAAAAACTGTTTTTT. Protein sequence: CASSTPTGVNEKLFF. J is TRBJ1-4 and V is TRBV28; maybe TRBD1 (6 bases). The length of the CDR3 is 15 residues. V was shortened by 6 bases and J by 5 bases, with 16 bases between the two germline ends. Germline V gene sequence: CDR1 MDHEN, CDR2 SYDVKM.

The V call is TRBV7-9, the J call TRBJ1-1, with 7 bases aligning to TRBD1. Germline V gene data show CDR1 as SEHNR and CDR2 as FQNEAQ (reference sequence). Trimming at V came to 5 bases and at J to 5 bases, leaving 17 bases not matched to a gene. The CDR3 has 17 residues. CDR3: CASSPWASRGWVTEAFF. In DNA, the CDR3 is TGTGCCAGCAGCCCCTGGGCCTCCAGGGGGTGGGTAACTGAAGCTTTCTTT.

The rearrangement joins TRBV6-5 to TRBJ1-2; 9 bases are a match to TRBD1. The germline CDR1 and CDR2 sequences are MNHEY and SVGAGI. V lost 6 bases, J lost 5 bases, and 4 bases stayed unmatched. This CDR3 has 13 residues. CDR3 nucleotides: TGTGCCAGCAGAGGGACAGGGTTTTATGGCTACACCTTC. Protein: CASRGTGFYGYTF.